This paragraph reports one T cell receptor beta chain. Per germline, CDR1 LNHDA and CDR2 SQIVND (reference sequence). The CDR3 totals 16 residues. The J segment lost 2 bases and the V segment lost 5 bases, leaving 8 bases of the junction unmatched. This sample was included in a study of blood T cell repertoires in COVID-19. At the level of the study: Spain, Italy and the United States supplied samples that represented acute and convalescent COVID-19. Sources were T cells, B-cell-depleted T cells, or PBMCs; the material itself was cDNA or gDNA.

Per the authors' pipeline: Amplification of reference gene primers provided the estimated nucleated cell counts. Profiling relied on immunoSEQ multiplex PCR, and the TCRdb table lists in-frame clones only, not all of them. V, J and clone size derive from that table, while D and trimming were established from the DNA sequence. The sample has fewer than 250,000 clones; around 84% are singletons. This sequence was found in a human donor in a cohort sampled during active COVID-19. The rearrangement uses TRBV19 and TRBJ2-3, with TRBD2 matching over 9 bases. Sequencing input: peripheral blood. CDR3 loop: CASSLGAGGFTDTQYF. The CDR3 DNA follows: TGTGCCAGTAGTCTCGGAGCGGGGGGCTTCACAGATACGCAGTATTTT.